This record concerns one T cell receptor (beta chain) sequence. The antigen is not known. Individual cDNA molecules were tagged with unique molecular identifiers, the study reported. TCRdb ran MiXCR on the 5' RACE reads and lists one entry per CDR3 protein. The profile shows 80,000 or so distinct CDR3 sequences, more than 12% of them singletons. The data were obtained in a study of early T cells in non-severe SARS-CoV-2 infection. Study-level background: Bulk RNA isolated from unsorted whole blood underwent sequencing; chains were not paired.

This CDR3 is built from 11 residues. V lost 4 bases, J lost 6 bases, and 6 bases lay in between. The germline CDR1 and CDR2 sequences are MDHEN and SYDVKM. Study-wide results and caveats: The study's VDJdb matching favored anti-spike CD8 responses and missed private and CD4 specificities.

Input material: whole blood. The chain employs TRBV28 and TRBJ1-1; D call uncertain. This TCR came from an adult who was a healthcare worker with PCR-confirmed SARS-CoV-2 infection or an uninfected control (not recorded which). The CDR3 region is CASSSPAEAFF. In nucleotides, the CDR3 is TGTGCCAGCAGTTCCCCCGCTGAAGCTTTCTTT.